These T cell receptor beta chains were read from a single sample in a study of blood T cell repertoires in COVID-19. Libraries were prepared by immunoSEQ multiplex PCR; TCRdb keeps only in-frame clonotypes and omits some of them. The data hold 150,000 or so clones, with about 80% observed a single time. Sequencing was carried out using peripheral blood. The receptors were sampled from a man in his sixties or seventies who had recovered from COVID-19. CDR3s include the opening cysteine and the closing phenylalanine or tryptophan. The order of the fields is V gene, D gene, clone size, J gene, CDR3 DNA, CDR3 protein. D genes are given only for firm matches. Expanded clones are given a class, and other clones once, few, many or no size at all.

V gene: TRBV2
D gene: TRBD2
clone size: once
J gene: TRBJ2-7
CDR3 DNA: TGTGCCAGCAGTCCAGGACTAGCGCGGACCTACGAGCAGTACTTC
CDR3 protein: CASSPGLARTYEQYF

V gene: TRBV18
D gene: NA
clone size: many
J gene: TRBJ1-5
CDR3 DNA: TGTGCCAGCTCACCGTACAATGATCAGCCCCAGCATTTT
CDR3 protein: CASSPYNDQPQHF

V gene: TRBV30
D gene: NA
clone size: NA
J gene: TRBJ1-2
CDR3 DNA: TGTGCCTGGAGCACAGGGTATGGCTACACCTTC
CDR3 protein: CAWSTGYGYTF

V gene: TRBV15
D gene: NA
clone size: NA
J gene: TRBJ2-7
CDR3 DNA: TGTGCCACCAGCCGTCAAGGGGTTTCCTACGAGCAGTACTTC
CDR3 protein: CATSRQGVSYEQYF

V gene: TRBV25-1
D gene: TRBD1
clone size: once
J gene: TRBJ2-5
CDR3 DNA: TGTGCCAGCAGTGATCTGGGACAGGGAAAGACCCAGTACTTC
CDR3 protein: CASSDLGQGKTQYF

V gene: TRBV28
D gene: TRBD2
clone size: NA
J gene: TRBJ2-2
CDR3 DNA: TGTGCCAGCAGGGCCGGGACTAGCGGGAGGGGCGGCACCGGGGAGCTGTTTTTT
CDR3 protein: CASRAGTSGRGGTGELFF

V gene: TRBV18
D gene: TRBD2
clone size: NA
J gene: TRBJ2-3
CDR3 DNA: TGTGCCAGCTCACTTCGACTGGGACTAGAACAAGATACGCAGTATTTT
CDR3 protein: CASSLRLGLEQDTQYF

V gene: TRBV24-1
D gene: NA
clone size: once
J gene: TRBJ2-3
CDR3 DNA: TGTGCCACCAGTGATCCGGTACTAGTGGCAGATACGCAGTATTTT
CDR3 protein: CATSDPVLVADTQYF

V gene: TRBV28
D gene: NA
clone size: once
J gene: TRBJ1-5
CDR3 DNA: TGTGCCAGCAGATCGCGAGAGGTCCAGCCCCAGCATTTT
CDR3 protein: CASRSREVQPQHF

V gene: TRBV5-1
D gene: NA
clone size: NA
J gene: TRBJ2-3
CDR3 DNA: TGCGCCAGCAGCGGGGGGAGTGGGCACACAGATACGCAGTATTTT
CDR3 protein: CASSGGSGHTDTQYF

V gene: TRBV11-1
D gene: NA
clone size: NA
J gene: TRBJ2-7
CDR3 DNA: TGTGCCAGCAGCTTAGCCTACACGGGGAGGGAGCAGTACTTC
CDR3 protein: CASSLAYTGREQYF

V gene: TRBV7-6
D gene: NA
clone size: NA
J gene: TRBJ2-4
CDR3 DNA: TGTGCCAGCAGCTTGCTCAGGGGTGACATTCAGTACTTC
CDR3 protein: CASSLLRGDIQYF

V gene: TRBV10-1
D gene: TRBD1
clone size: NA
J gene: TRBJ1-5
CDR3 DNA: TGCGCCAGCAGTGAGGCAGAAGGGGGACAGAGATATCCCAATCAGCCCCAGCATTTT
CDR3 protein: CASSEAEGGQRYPNQPQHF

V gene: TRBV30
D gene: NA
clone size: NA
J gene: TRBJ1-4
CDR3 DNA: TGTGCCTGGGCCGGGACAACAACTAATGAAAAACTGTTTTTT
CDR3 protein: CAWAGTTTNEKLFF

V gene: TRBV13
D gene: TRBD1
clone size: NA
J gene: TRBJ2-5
CDR3 DNA: TGTGCCAGCAGCTTAGGTATGACAGGGGAGCCAGAGACCCAGTACTTC
CDR3 protein: CASSLGMTGEPETQYF

V gene: TRBV30
D gene: NA
clone size: NA
J gene: TRBJ1-5
CDR3 DNA: TGTGCAACCTCCCAGGGGAGTGTCCAGCCCCAGCATTTT
CDR3 protein: CATSQGSVQPQHF

V gene: TRBV5-6
D gene: TRBD1
clone size: NA
J gene: TRBJ1-1
CDR3 DNA: TGTGCCAGCAGCTTGGGACAGGGGTCAATGAACACTGAAGCTTTCTTT
CDR3 protein: CASSLGQGSMNTEAFF

V gene: TRBV30
D gene: TRBD2
clone size: NA
J gene: TRBJ2-7
CDR3 DNA: TGTGCCTGGAGTGTAAACGGGAGGAATGAGCAGTACTTC
CDR3 protein: CAWSVNGRNEQYF

V gene: TRBV18
D gene: TRBD1
clone size: few
J gene: TRBJ1-2
CDR3 DNA: TGTGCCAGCTCACCATCCGGGACAGGGGGCTTCTATGGCTACACCTTC
CDR3 protein: CASSPSGTGGFYGYTF

V gene: TRBV4-1
D gene: NA
clone size: once
J gene: TRBJ2-7
CDR3 DNA: TGCGCCAGCAGCCAAGCCTCAGGACAGACCTACTACGAGCAGTACTTC
CDR3 protein: CASSQASGQTYYEQYF

V gene: TRBV6-6
D gene: TRBD1
clone size: NA
J gene: TRBJ1-1
CDR3 DNA: TGTGCCAGCAGACAGGGGATTGAAGCTTTCTTT
CDR3 protein: CASRQGIEAFF

V gene: TRBV6-5
D gene: NA
clone size: NA
J gene: TRBJ2-2
CDR3 DNA: TGTGCCAGCAGTTACTCGTACAGGGTGGGCGGGGAGCTGTTTTTT
CDR3 protein: CASSYSYRVGGELFF